This T cell receptor beta chain appears in the sequencing data of a study of blood T cell repertoires in COVID-19. On the study more broadly: Samples representing acute and convalescent COVID-19 were sourced from the United States, Italy and Spain. T cells, B-cell-depleted T cells, or PBMCs supplied cDNA or gDNA.

The CDR3 totals 13 residues. Germline values: CDR1 MNHEY, CDR2 SMNVEV (reference sequence). Per the study methods: Nucleated cell number was recorded as an estimate derived from reference gene primer amplification. Sequenced by immunoSEQ multiplex PCR; TCRdb stores in-frame clones only, minus some. That table is the source of V, J and clone size, and D and trimming were worked out from the DNA. The data show roughly 67,000 clones, around 84% seen once. This receptor was identified in a man aged 45-60 years with acute or convalescent COVID-19. The V gene is TRBV27, the J gene TRBJ2-1; D unresolved. The sequenced sample was peripheral blood. The DNA of the CDR3 is TGTGCAAACGACCGGAGCTCCTACAATGAGCAGTTCTTC. Protein sequence: CANDRSSYNEQFF.